This T cell receptor beta chain appears in the sequencing data of a study of graft-versus-host responses after intestinal transplantation. The CDR3 is 18 amino acids. Deletions cut 0 bases from V and 3 bases from J, with 18 bases between. The germline V gene has CDR1 SGHDN and CDR2 FVKESK. Sequencing was performed with immunoSEQ multiplex PCR; in TCRdb, only in-frame clones are kept and a portion is missing. This sample carries over 120,000 clones, nearly 95% of them seen once, and the ten largest clones take roughly 0.19%. Details on this clone: Its target is not known.

J is TRBJ1-5 and V is TRBV14; D remains unclear. This sequence was found in a human donor who received an intestinal transplant. This material consisted of unstimulated CD4+ T cells sorted from spleen or lymph node cells, taken before intestinal transplant. CDR3 in amino acids: CASSQDRGPRSLNQPQHF. In DNA form, the CDR3 reads TGTGCCAGCAGCCAAGATCGCGGGCCTAGGAGCCTCAATCAGCCCCAGCATTTT.